The sequence of this T cell receptor (beta chain) was determined in a study of naive CD8 T cells in extremely preterm neonates. Findings and caveats of the study: Preterm neonates had significantly lower iChao1 richness than other age groups. Limitations included small sample size and variable preterm productive templates. Compared with older groups, preterm CDR3s were shorter, with fewer N additions and less trimming.

TCRdb's table, derived via immunoSEQ multiplex PCR, lists solely in-frame clones and lacks some. The sample has tens of thousands of clones, 88% seen once; the top ten hold around 0.89%. About this clone: The antigen remains undetermined.

Samples were taken at extremely preterm deliveries at roughly 22-28 weeks of gestation. V lost 2 bases to trimming and J lost 3 bases, with 6 bases between them. The CDR3 has 12 amino acids. CDR1 is SGHTS, CDR2 YDEGEE, per germline. The material sequenced was naive CD8+ T cells from cord blood. The receptor was derived from a boy who was born preterm. The gene calls are TRBV5-8 and TRBJ2-7; no clear D. The DNA for the CDR3 is TGTGCCAGCAGCTTAAAGCGCTACGAGCAGTACTTC. Its protein is CASSLKRYEQYF. The variable domain in full, with the rest retrieved from reference TRBV5-8 and TRBJ2-7, is EAGVTQSPTHLIKTRGQQATLRCSPISGHTSVYWYQQALGLGLQFLLWYDEGEERNRGNFPPRFSGRQFPNYSSELNVNALELEDSALYLCASSLKRYEQYFGPGTRLTVT.